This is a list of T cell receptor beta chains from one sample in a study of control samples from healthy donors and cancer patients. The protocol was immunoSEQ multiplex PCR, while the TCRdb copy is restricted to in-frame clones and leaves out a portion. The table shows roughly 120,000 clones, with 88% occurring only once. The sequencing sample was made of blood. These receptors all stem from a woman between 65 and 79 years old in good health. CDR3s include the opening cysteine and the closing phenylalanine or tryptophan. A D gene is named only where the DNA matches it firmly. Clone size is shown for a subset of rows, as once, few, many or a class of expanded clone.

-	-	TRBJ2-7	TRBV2	TGTGCCAGCAGTGAAGGGGGGATAGGGAACCACGAGCAGTACTTC	CASSEGGIGNHEQYF
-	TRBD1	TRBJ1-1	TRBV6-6	TGTGCCAGCAGCCAGGGGGGGGTCGGCACTGAAGCTTTCTTT	CASSQGGVGTEAFF
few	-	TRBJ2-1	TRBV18	TGTGCCAGCTCACGGGGTATCGCGTCCTACAATGAGCAGTTCTTC	CASSRGIASYNEQFF
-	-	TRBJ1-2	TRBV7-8	TGTGCCAGCAGCTCCGGACAGCAATATGGCTACACCTTC	CASSSGQQYGYTF
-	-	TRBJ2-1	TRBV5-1	TGCGCCAGCACCCTGGAGTATTTTCACAATGAGCAGTTCTTC	CASTLEYFHNEQFF
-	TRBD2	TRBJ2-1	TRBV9	TGTGCCAGCAGCGAACTAGCGGGCCCATTGTGGGAGCAGTTCTTC	CASSELAGPLWEQFF
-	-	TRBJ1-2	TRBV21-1	TGTGCCAGCAGCACTCGGACAGAGGGACCTTCTAACTATGGCTACACCTTC	CASSTRTEGPSNYGYTF
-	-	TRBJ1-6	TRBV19	TGTGCCAGTAGTACCGCCGGACAGTTAAATTCACCCCTCCACTTT	CASSTAGQLNSPLHF
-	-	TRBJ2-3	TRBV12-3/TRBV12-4	TGTGCCAGCAGTTCCCTGGGAGTTTACGCGCAGTATTTT	CASSSLGVYAQYF
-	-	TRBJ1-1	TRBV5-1	TGCGCCAGCAGCTTCGGGGACCAGAACACTGAAGCTTTCTTT	CASSFGDQNTEAFF
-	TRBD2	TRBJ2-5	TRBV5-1	TGCGCCAGCAGCTTGTCGCCAAAAGCGGGGGTCCAAGAGACCCAGTACTTC	CASSLSPKAGVQETQYF